The 11 T cell receptor beta chains listed next were all sequenced from one sample in a study of T cell responses to AZD1222 COVID-19 vaccine. Measured with immunoSEQ multiplex PCR; TCRdb has only the in-frame clones, and not every one. The sample lists some 61,000 clones, approximately 84% occurring once. Sequencing used peripheral blood, obtained on day 0 of AZD1222 vaccination. Receptors were obtained from an adult in good health.

The chain employs TRBV11-2 and TRBJ2-5, with 7 bases aligning to TRBD1. This CDR3 comprises 15 residues. The germline V gene encodes CDR1 SGHAT and CDR2 FQNNGV. Losses at the gene ends were 4 bases for V and 5 bases for J; bases not matched to a gene: 10. The CDR3 sequence is CASSSQQGSGETQYF. CDR3 in DNA: TGTGCCAGCAGCTCCCAACAGGGGAGTGGGGAGACCCAGTACTTC.

The V call is TRBV23-1, the J call TRBJ2-7; D is ambiguous. TRBV23-1 is classed as an ORF, of uncertain function. Trimming took off 0 bases at V and 1 base at J, with 13 bases between the two ends. The CDR3 extends over 16 amino acids. CDR3 sequence reads: CASSQSWQAPSYEQYF. In DNA form, the CDR3 reads TGCGCCAGCAGTCAATCGTGGCAGGCACCTTCCTACGAGCAGTACTTC.

CDR3 in amino acids: CASSLGDIQAFF. DNA for the CDR3: TGTGCCAGCAGTTTAGGGGATATTCAAGCTTTCTTT. The chain recombines TRBV12-3 or TRBV12-4 with TRBJ1-1; D not resolved. The CDR3 totals 12 residues. V lost 1 base and J 9 bases, leaving 9 bases between the germline ends.

The chain recombines TRBV19 with TRBJ1-1; perhaps TRBD1 as D (6 bases). Germline values: CDR1 LNHDA, CDR2 SQIVND (reference sequence). Trimming removed 3 bases from V and 2 bases from J, with 13 bases in between. This CDR3 is 15 amino acids long. DNA of the CDR3: TGTGCCAGTAGTATTCAAGGGACAAAAAACACTGAAGCTTTCTTT. This codes for CASSIQGTKNTEAFF.

This clone appeared once. V gene TRBV6-1 combines with J gene TRBJ1-3; D not resolved. This CDR3 region has 15 residues. V lost 2 bases, J lost 2 bases, and 10 bases lay in between. Germline V gene lookup returns CDR1 MNHNS and CDR2 SASEGT. The CDR3 region is CASSERATAGNTIYF. The CDR3 nucleotides are TGTGCCAGCAGTGAAAGGGCTACGGCTGGAAACACCATATATTTT.

This chain joins TRBV5-1 and TRBJ2-3; perhaps TRBD2 as D (6 bases). The V end was cut by 4 bases, the J end by 1 base, with 13 bases between. CDR1 SGHRS and CDR2 YFSETQ come from the germline V gene. This CDR3 has 15 residues. CDR3 region: CASSLERAGTDTQYF. Written as DNA, the CDR3 is TGCGCCAGCAGCCTCGAGCGGGCGGGCACAGATACGCAGTATTTT.

The chain couples TRBV7-9 to TRBJ2-5; D ambiguous. This CDR3 is built from 14 residues. Germline lookup yields CDR1 SEHNR and CDR2 FQNEAQ (reference sequence). V lost 0 bases and J lost 5, with 10 bases in between. The CDR3 nucleotides are TGTGCCAGCAGCTTAGCGATGGGTCAGGAGACCCAGTACTTC. It codes for CASSLAMGQETQYF.

The chain has TRBV27 and TRBJ1-1; TRBD1 matches at 9 bases. V lost 5 bases and J lost 10; bases outside the gene matches: 14. The CDR3 length is 15 residues. CDR1 MNHEY and CDR2 SMNVEV come from the germline V gene (reference sequence). The CDR3 region has the DNA TGTGCCAGCAGTACCGCTGGAACAGGGGGCCGGAGAGCTTTCTTT. Translation gives CASSTAGTGGRRAFF.

The genes are TRBV7-9 and TRBJ2-5; 8 bases line up with TRBD1. The J segment lost 5 bases and the V segment lost 3 bases, leaving 8 bases of the junction unmatched. In germline, CDR1 is SEHNR, CDR2 FQNEAQ (reference sequence). CDR3 length: 15 residues. Here the CDR3 DNA reads TGTGCCAGCAGCTTTTCAGGGGGCAGCCGGGAGACCCAGTACTTC. Its translation: CASSFSGGSRETQYF.

The V gene is TRBV6-1, the J gene TRBJ2-7, with 9 nucleotides matching TRBD1. CDR1 and CDR2 (germline): MNHNS, SASEGT. The V and J ends lost 3 bases and 3 bases, in that order; junction bases with no gene match: 3. The CDR3 is 14 amino acids. CDR3 region: CASSETDRGYEQYF. The DNA for the CDR3 is TGTGCCAGCAGTGAGACGGACAGGGGCTACGAGCAGTACTTC.

The J gene is TRBJ2-3, the V gene TRBV9; D is perhaps TRBD2 (5 bases). This CDR3 region has 15 residues. The germline V gene has CDR1 SGDLS and CDR2 YYNGEE. Between the trimmed V and J ends, which lost 4 bases and 1 base, there was a span of 13 bases. CDR3 nucleotide sequence: TGTGCCAGCAGCTTCCGCCACGGGGGCACAGATACGCAGTATTTT. This gives the protein CASSFRHGGTDTQYF.